Given below is one TCR beta chain in context. This sample is part of a study of blood T cell repertoires in COVID-19. Across the whole study: The study drew acute and convalescent COVID-19 samples from the United States, Italy and Spain.

Method: immunoSEQ multiplex PCR; TCRdb's copy keeps in-frame clones and lacks some. The sample has 150,000 to 190,000 clones; about 86% are singletons. This CDR3 contains 15 residues. Trimming took off 2 bases at V and 6 bases at J, with 13 bases between the two ends. CDR1 is SGHTA, CDR2 FQGTGA, per germline. The chain recombines TRBV7-3 with TRBJ2-2, with a possible D match to TRBD2 (6 bases). The sequence was obtained from a man in his forties or fifties who had recovered from COVID-19. Sequencing was done on a sample of PBMCs or T cells enriched from blood (not recorded which). CDR3 sequence: CASSLGGALAGELFF. DNA of the CDR3: TGTGCCAGCAGCTTAGGCGGGGCCTTGGCCGGGGAGCTGTTTTTT.